These T cell receptor beta chains were read from a single sample in a study of PD-1 blockade in mismatch repair-deficient tumors. Using immunoSEQ multiplex PCR, the repertoire was profiled, and TCRdb retains in-frame clones only, with some absent. The sample records 49,000 or so clones, roughly 80% being singletons. The source was peripheral blood, collected about 20 weeks after starting pembrolizumab. The source of these receptors is an adult with mismatch repair-deficient cancer. The CDR3 runs from the conserved cysteine through the conserved F or W. D genes are given only for firm matches. Some rows have no size entry. The others give once, few or many, or a class for an expanded clone.

j_call	v_call	clone_size	d_call	cdr3_nt	cdr3_aa
TRBJ1-2	TRBV4-1	-	-	TGCGCCAGCAGTCAAACGGGCGGGTATGGCTACACCTTC	CASSQTGGYGYTF
TRBJ2-7	TRBV7-2	-	TRBD2	TGTGCCAGCAGCTTAGGCGGACTAGCGGGAGGTTACGAGCAGTACTTC	CASSLGGLAGGYEQYF
TRBJ2-7	TRBV7-2	-	-	TGTGCCAGCAGCTTAGAGAAGCTTAACTACGAGCAGTACTTC	CASSLEKLNYEQYF
TRBJ1-2	TRBV6-1	-	-	TGTGCCAGCAGTGTGGTTAGTACAGGCAAATATGGCTACACCTTC	CASSVVSTGKYGYTF
TRBJ1-5	TRBV6-1	medium-sized	-	TGTGCCAGCAGTGTAATGGGTTTGGACAGTCAGCCCCAGCATTTT	CASSVMGLDSQPQHF
TRBJ2-1	TRBV18	once	TRBD2	TGTGCCAGCTCCCAGCAAGATCCCTGGACTAGTTTGGATGAGCAGTTCTTC	CASSQQDPWTSLDEQFF
TRBJ1-2	TRBV18	-	-	TGTGCCAGCTCACCAGCCGGGTACTATGGCTACACCTTC	CASSPAGYYGYTF
TRBJ2-3	TRBV6-6	-	-	TGTGCCAGCAGTTACGGGACGTCTAGCACAGATACGCAGTATTTT	CASSYGTSSTDTQYF
TRBJ2-2	TRBV19	-	-	TGTGCCACCGGTGGGGGGATCTTTAACACCGGGGAGCTGTTTTTT	CATGGGIFNTGELFF
TRBJ2-7	TRBV27	once	TRBD2	TGTGCCAGCAGTGCCCTCTGGACTAGCGGGAGCTACGAGCAGTACTTC	CASSALWTSGSYEQYF
TRBJ1-1	TRBV6-1	-	TRBD1	TGTGCCAGCAGTGAATCCCGGACAGGGGACTCGAACACTGAAGCTTTCTTT	CASSESRTGDSNTEAFF
TRBJ2-2	TRBV6-6	-	TRBD2	TGTGCCAGCAGTAAAAGTCTAGCGGGCACCGGGGAGCTGTTTTTT	CASSKSLAGTGELFF
TRBJ2-5	TRBV6-5	-	TRBD2	TGTGCCAGCAGTAGGACTAGCGGGAGAATAGAGACCCAGTACTTC	CASSRTSGRIETQYF
TRBJ2-2	TRBV4-1	-	TRBD2	TGCGCCAGCAGCCAAGATCCCGTCGGCGGGAGGGTCTACACCGGGGAGCTGTTTTTT	CASSQDPVGGRVYTGELFF
TRBJ1-5	TRBV6-5	-	-	TGTGCCAGCTGTATGACTCCCAATCAGCCCCAGCATTTT	CASCMTPNQPQHF
TRBJ2-5	TRBV20-1	-	-	TGCAGTGCCCGGGACCAAGAGACCCAGTACTTC	CSARDQETQYF
TRBJ1-4	TRBV6-5	once	-	TGTGCCAGCAGGACCGGGATTACGGAAAAACTGTTTTTT	CASRTGITEKLFF
TRBJ1-1	TRBV7-9	-	TRBD1	TGTGCCAGCAGCTCGGGACAGGGGGTTATGGCTGAAGCTTTCTTT	CASSSGQGVMAEAFF
TRBJ2-1	TRBV7-2	-	-	TGTGCCAGCAGCTCTTTTGAGACGGGTGAGCAGTTCTTC	CASSSFETGEQFF
TRBJ2-3	TRBV2	-	TRBD1	TGTGCCAGCAGGGAGGACAGGCTGACAGATACGCAGTATTTT	CASREDRLTDTQYF
TRBJ1-1	TRBV12-5	medium-sized	-	TGTGCTAGTGGTTTGGGGGGATTTGACACTGAAGCTTTCTTT	CASGLGGFDTEAFF
TRBJ2-3	TRBV30	-	-	TGTGCCTGGGGGACGGGGATCTCCACAGATACGCAGTATTTT	CAWGTGISTDTQYF
TRBJ1-2	TRBV7-9	-	TRBD1	TGTGCCAGCAGCAGGGACAGGGCAAACTATGGCTACACCTTC	CASSRDRANYGYTF
TRBJ1-1	TRBV5-4	-	TRBD1	TGTGCCAGCAGCTCGGACAGGGGGCTCTCCATGAACACTGAAGCTTTCTTT	CASSSDRGLSMNTEAFF
TRBJ1-3	TRBV15	-	-	TGTGCCACCAGCAGAGATGCCGGGGGCTCTGGAAACACCATATATTTT	CATSRDAGGSGNTIYF
TRBJ2-1	TRBV5-6	-	-	TGTGCCAGCAGCGAGGCGATTGAGCAGTTCTTC	CASSEAIEQFF
TRBJ2-4	TRBV7-9	-	-	TGTGCCAGCAGCTTACGGGAGACGGAGAGTGGGTTTGGAAACATTCAGTACTTC	CASSLRETESGFGNIQYF
TRBJ2-7	TRBV7-9	-	-	TGTGCCAGCAGCTTATTCGTCAGCTCCTACGAGCAGTACTTC	CASSLFVSSYEQYF
TRBJ1-1	TRBV29-1	few	-	TGCAGCGTTGAAGATCCCGAAGGCAGGGTTTTTTCTGAAGCTTTCTTT	CSVEDPEGRVFSEAFF
TRBJ1-1	TRBV5-1	-	TRBD1	TGCGCCAGCAGCCGGGACAGGCTGAACACTGAAGCTTTCTTT	CASSRDRLNTEAFF
TRBJ2-5	TRBV7-6	-	TRBD2	TGTGCCAGCAGCACTAGCGGGAGCGTAGAGACCCAGTACTTC	CASSTSGSVETQYF
TRBJ1-1	TRBV6-1	-	-	TGTGCCAGCAGTGCACAGGGAGGTGGCACTGAAGCTTTCTTT	CASSAQGGGTEAFF